The T cell receptor (beta chain) described here comes from a study of response to subunit inactivated influenza vaccine. General study results and limits: Authors proposed each seasonal influenza vaccination draws in few new T cells.

TCRdb redid the calling of the RT-PCR reads with MiXCR, one entry per CDR3 protein. The sample yields hundreds of thousands of distinct CDR3 sequences, roughly 18% seen once. As concerns this clonotype: Its antigen remains unidentified.

Trimming pared 7 bases from V and 0 bases from J, leaving 13 bases between. Germline values: CDR1 SGHRS, CDR2 YFSETQ. The CDR3 has 14 residues. This receptor was obtained from a man in his fifties who received an inactivated influenza vaccine. The chain carries TRBV5-1 and TRBJ1-1, with D perhaps TRBD1 (5 bases). Source: PBMCs from blood, taken more than 4 days after vaccination. The CDR3 DNA follows: TGCGCCAGCGCAGAGACAGTTATGAACACTGAAGCTTTCTTT. Protein sequence: CASAETVMNTEAFF. Looking up the rest from reference TRBV5-1 and TRBJ1-1 gives the full variable domain: KAGVTQTPRYLIKTRGQQVTLSCSPISGHRSVSWYQQTPGQGLQFLFEYFSETQRNKGNFPGRFSGRQFSNSRSEMNVSTLELGDSALYLCASAETVMNTEAFFGQGTRLTVV.